This T cell receptor (beta chain) was captured in a study of blood T cell repertoires in COVID-19. Per the original data handling: Amplified reference gene primers provided the basis for estimating nucleated cell counts. The table came from immunoSEQ multiplex PCR; TCRdb's copy has only in-frame clones and leaves some out. From that table come the V and J calls and clone size; the DNA was used to work out D and trimming. The sample carries 130,000 to 150,000 clones, 60% to 85% recorded once. This clone has a single count. The sequenced sample consisted of peripheral blood. The sequence came from a woman aged 60 to 75 with acute or convalescent COVID-19.

The CDR3 nucleotides read TGTGCCACCAGCACTTCGACAGGGGGCAGGGGCTACACCTTC. This sequence encodes CATSTSTGGRGYTF. The chain joins TRBV15 to TRBJ1-2, with 10 bases lining up with TRBD1. V dropped 4 bases and J dropped 8; count of bases not matched to a gene: 7. This CDR3 is 14 amino acids long. Germline CDR1 LNHNV, CDR2 YYDKDF (reference sequence). Full variable domain (missing parts from reference TRBV15 and TRBJ1-2): DAMVIQNPRYQVTQFGKPVTLSCSQTLNHNVMYWYQQKSSQAPKLLFHYYDKDFNNEADTPDNFQSRRPNTSFCFLDIRSPGLGDTAMYLCATSTSTGGRGYTFGSGTRLTVV.